The T cell receptor (beta chain) under discussion was sequenced for a study of blood T cell repertoires in COVID-19. Overall study: Samples taken during acute and convalescent COVID-19 were collected in the United States, Italy and Spain.

The CDR3 is made up of 12 amino acids. Germline V gene data show CDR1 as SEHNR and CDR2 as FQNEAQ (reference sequence). Deletions cut 5 bases from V and 7 bases from J, with 11 bases between. TCRdb's table, derived via immunoSEQ multiplex PCR, lists solely in-frame clones and lacks some. The sample records fewer than 250,000 clones, approximately 86% being singletons. The TCR originated in a woman between 50 and 59 years old with acute COVID-19. V is TRBV7-9 and J is TRBJ1-2; tentatively, D is TRBD1 (5 bases). The sample was PBMCs or T cells enriched from blood (not recorded which). The CDR3 loop is CASSVGPSGYTF. CDR3 bases: TGTGCCAGCAGCGTGGGGCCATCTGGCTACACCTTC. The whole variable domain, remainder taken from reference TRBV7-9 and TRBJ1-2, is DTGVSQNPRHKITKRGQNVTFRCDPISEHNRLYWYRQTLGQGPEFLTYFQNEAQLEKSRLLSDRFSAERPKGSFSTLEIQRTEQGDSAMYLCASSVGPSGYTFGSGTRLTVV.